These T cell receptor beta chains were read from a single sample in a study of OX40 agonist ivuxolimab in advanced cancers. Data came from immunoSEQ multiplex PCR; TCRdb stores just in-frame clones and leaves some out. The repertoire has around 84,000 clones, 70% to 85% of them found once; the top ten carry roughly 0.5%. Sample: CD4+ or CD8+ T cells sorted from blood, taken in a trial of the OX40 agonist ivuxolimab. These receptors originate from an adult with an advanced solid tumor such as melanoma, head and neck, liver or kidney cancer. Both conserved end residues are part of each CDR3. A D gene is named only where the DNA matches it firmly. Clone size appears in some rows only: once, few, many, or a class for an expanded clone.

j_gene | d_gene | v_gene | abundance | CDR3nt | CDR3aa
TRBJ2-3 | . | TRBV27 | . | TGTGCCAGCAGAGGACCGTTCTCTCCCCTGTATTTT | CASRGPFSPLYF
TRBJ2-7 | . | TRBV27 | . | TGTGCCAGCAGTTTATCACGTAACTCCTACGAGCAGTACTTC | CASSLSRNSYEQYF
TRBJ1-3 | . | TRBV5-1 | . | TGCGCCAGCAGCTTGGATGGGGGAAACACCATATATTTT | CASSLDGGNTIYF
TRBJ1-6 | . | TRBV30 | . | TGTGCCTGGAGTGCCGGGCAAAGTTCACCCCTCCACTTT | CAWSAGQSSPLHF
TRBJ1-1 | . | TRBV6-5 | few | TGTGCCAGCAGTTACGACAGGAAGAACACTGAAGCTTTCTTT | CASSYDRKNTEAFF
TRBJ2-2 | TRBD1 | TRBV9 | . | TGTGCCAGCAGCGAACAGGGGGCCGGGGAGCTGTTTTTT | CASSEQGAGELFF
TRBJ2-7 | TRBD1 | TRBV7-8 | . | TGTGCCAGCAGCCTTTACAGGGGGAGTCAGGTCTACGAGCAGTACTTC | CASSLYRGSQVYEQYF
TRBJ2-7 | . | TRBV6-5 | once | TGTGCCAGCAGTTACTCGTCGTTGGCCAGAAACGAGCAGTACTTC | CASSYSSLARNEQYF
TRBJ1-1 | TRBD1 | TRBV28 | . | TGTGCCAGCAGAGACCTGGGGACAGGGGTCACTGAAGCTTTCTTT | CASRDLGTGVTEAFF
TRBJ1-2 | TRBD1 | TRBV5-8 | . | TGTGCCAGCAGCATCCGGACAGGGTCAGGAGCTGGCTACACCTTC | CASSIRTGSGAGYTF
TRBJ2-2 | TRBD2 | TRBV2 | . | TGTGCCAGCACCATCCTAGCGGGGCTATGGGGCACCGGGGAGCTGTTTTTT | CASTILAGLWGTGELFF
TRBJ1-2 | TRBD1 | TRBV4-2 | . | TGTGCCAGCAGCCAACAAACCGGGACAGGGGCCTATGGCTACACCTTC | CASSQQTGTGAYGYTF
TRBJ2-7 | . | TRBV7-3 | . | TGTGCCAGCAGCCTACCGACGACAAGGCCCTACGAGCAGTACTTC | CASSLPTTRPYEQYF
TRBJ2-5 | TRBD2 | TRBV2 | . | TGTGCCAGCAGTGTGGCGCGGGGGGGCCAAGAGACCCAGTACTTC | CASSVARGGQETQYF
TRBJ1-2 | TRBD1 | TRBV30 | . | TGTGCCCAAAACACAGGGGGCTACGGAGGCTACACCTTC | CAQNTGGYGGYTF
TRBJ2-2 | TRBD1 | TRBV2 | . | TGTGCCAGCAGATTCGATAGGGACAGGGAAAAAATCGGGGAGCTGTTTTTT | CASRFDRDREKIGELFF
TRBJ2-1 | TRBD1 | TRBV7-3 | . | TGTGCCAGCAGCCCAAAACAGGGGGCGAGTCGCTACAATGAGCAGTTCTTC | CASSPKQGASRYNEQFF
TRBJ1-2 | . | TRBV7-2 | . | TGTGCCAGCAGCCGCCGAAGCGTGGGGGAATATGGCTACACCTTC | CASSRRSVGEYGYTF
TRBJ1-5 | . | TRBV28 | . | TGTGCCAGCAGTTTATTTGTCCCCTTTTCGACAGACAATCAGCCCCAGCATTTT | CASSLFVPFSTDNQPQHF